Shown below are 9 T cell receptor beta chains from a single sample sequenced in a study of blood T cells in healthy people across ages. A sample-barcoded 5' primer and a J-beta primer mix were used in a second PCR of about 6 to 12 cycles. TCRdb redid the calling of the 5' RACE reads with MiXCR, one entry per CDR3 protein. The table lists around 2 million distinct CDR3 sequences, about two fifths of them singletons. What was sequenced was blood. Receptors originate from a human donor in good health.

This clonotype was picked up a small number of times. The chain is built from TRBV20-1 and TRBJ2-1; 13 positions agree with TRBD2. The germline V gene encodes CDR1 DFQATT and CDR2 SNEGSKA (reference sequence). This CDR3 has 16 amino acids. V trimming: 0 bases; J trimming: 5 bases; junction bases outside the gene matches: 4. DNA for the CDR3: TGCAGTGCTAGAGATGGGACTAGCGGGGCCAACAATGAGCAGTTCTTC. Its protein is CSARDGTSGANNEQFF.

This clonotype was seen many times. This chain uses TRBV29-1 with TRBJ2-1; 7 bases align to TRBD1. V gave up 7 bases and J gave up 5 bases; unmatched junction bases: 14. Germline assignment: CDR1 SQVTM and CDR2 ANQGSEA. The CDR3 covers 15 residues. Here the CDR3 reads CSAIIPRQGHNEQFF. DNA of the CDR3: TGCAGCGCTATAATTCCTAGACAGGGCCACAATGAGCAGTTCTTC.

The chain has TRBV6-5 and TRBJ1-1, with a tentative D call TRBD1 (5 bases). Germline CDR1 reads MNHEY; CDR2 reads SVGAGI. V lost 8 bases, J lost 1 base, and 11 bases lay in between. This CDR3 region has 13 residues. The chain's CDR3 is CASRRGPNTEAFF. In DNA, the CDR3 is TGTGCCAGCCGTAGGGGACCGAACACTGAAGCTTTCTTT.

On this clonotype itself: The junction does not match germline at one end; this may be a read error. The chain carries TRBV15 and TRBJ2-3, with a possible D match to TRBD2 (6 bases). Germline V gives CDR1 LNHNV, CDR2 YYDKDF (reference sequence). The CDR3 totals 17 residues. CDR3 in DNA: TGTGCCACCAGCGGAGACGCAGGGAGGCCCCGCACAGATACGCAGTATTTT. Protein: CATSGDAGRPRTDTQYF.

The chain combines TRBV7-2 with TRBJ1-1; maybe TRBD1 (5 bases). The CDR3 spans 17 residues. V was cut by 0 bases and J by 1 base, with 15 bases left in between. Germline V gene lookup returns CDR1 SGHTA and CDR2 FQGNSA. CDR3 amino acids: CASSLARSGTGNTEAFF. The CDR3 nucleotides are TGTGCCAGCAGCTTAGCTAGGTCAGGGACGGGGAACACTGAAGCTTTCTTT.

This chain joins TRBV5-1 and TRBJ1-1; unclear D gene. This CDR3 is built from 14 residues. Germline V gene lookup returns CDR1 SGHRS and CDR2 YFSETQ. V was cut by 4 bases and J by 5 bases, with 15 bases left in between. The CDR3 loop reads CASSPVVGATEAFF. In DNA form, the CDR3 reads TGCGCCAGCAGCCCCGTGGTGGGCGCGACTGAAGCTTTCTTT.

This clonotype came up once. The genes are TRBV28 and TRBJ1-1, with 9 bases fitting TRBD1. The CDR3 sequence is 13 residues long. Trimming cost V 7 bases and J 9 bases; bases outside gene matches: 9. Germline values: CDR1 MDHEN, CDR2 SYDVKM. The CDR3 coding sequence is TGTGCCAGCAAATTCCCCGGGACAGGGAAAGCTTTCTTT. Its protein is CASKFPGTGKAFF.

CDR3 bases: TGTGCCAGCAGCACCCGGACTAGCGGGGGATCGAACACCGGGGAGCTGTTTTTT. This encodes CASSTRTSGGSNTGELFF. The chain combines TRBV7-9 with TRBJ2-2; 13 bases are a match to TRBD2. V was clipped by 5 bases and J by 0 bases; unmatched bases: 6. Germline CDR1 reads SEHNR; CDR2 reads FQNEAQ (reference sequence). The CDR3 is 18 residues long. Full variable domain (remainder filled in from reference TRBV7-9 and TRBJ2-2): DTGVSQNPRHKITKRGQNVTFRCDPISEHNRLYWYRQTLGQGPEFLTYFQNEAQLEKSRLLSDRFSAERPKGSFSTLEIQRTEQGDSAMYLCASSTRTSGGSNTGELFFGEGSRLTVL.

A few counts support this clonotype. The V and J genes are TRBV12-3 or TRBV12-4 and TRBJ1-1; D uncertain. The CDR3 spans 13 residues. Deletions cut 7 bases from V and 3 bases from J, with 12 bases between. Here the CDR3 reads CASTQARDTEAFF. CDR3 sequence (DNA): TGTGCCAGCACCCAGGCGAGGGACACTGAAGCTTTCTTT.